The rows below give T cell receptor beta chains drawn from one sample of a study of T cells after yellow fever vaccination. TCRdb reprocessed the 5' RACE reads with MiXCR, giving one entry per CDR3 protein. The sample holds 500,000 to 650,000 distinct CDR3 sequences, around 12% seen once. The sample consisted of PBMCs, taken on the day of the yellow fever booster vaccination. The receptors derive from a man aged 25-45 years who received the YFV17D yellow fever vaccine. CDR3s include the opening cysteine and the closing phenylalanine or tryptophan. A D gene is named only where the DNA matches it firmly. Part of the rows lack a size; the others show once, few, many or a class for expanded clones.

V gene	J gene	clone size	D gene	CDR3 length	CDR3 DNA	CDR3 protein
TRBV4-3	TRBJ2-5	-	TRBD2	18	TGCGCCAGCAGCCAAGCCCCCAGACATAGCGGGAGTGGGGAGACCCAGTACTTC	CASSQAPRHSGSGETQYF
TRBV29-1	TRBJ2-3	-	TRBD2	15	TGCAGCACCGCTAGCGGCCCTAGTCGCACAGATACGCAGTATTTT	CSTASGPSRTDTQYF
TRBV9	TRBJ2-1	few	TRBD2	17	TGTGCCAGCAGCGTAAGAGGACTAGCGGGAGTAAGAAATGAGCAGTTCTTC	CASSVRGLAGVRNEQFF
TRBV10-3	TRBJ2-1	few	-	13	TGTGCCATCAATTCAGGCTACAACAATGAGCAGTTCTTC	CAINSGYNNEQFF
TRBV3-1	TRBJ2-2	-	-	16	TGTGCCAGCAGCCAAATATTAGCGGAGAACACCGGGGAGCTGTTTTTT	CASSQILAENTGELFF
TRBV7-8	TRBJ2-1	-	-	12	TGTGCCAGCAGCTTATCTCTGGCGGAGCAGTTCTTC	CASSLSLAEQFF
TRBV20-1	TRBJ2-7	few	-	13	TGCAGTGCTAGAGACTGGCGCTCTTACGAGCAGTACTTC	CSARDWRSYEQYF
TRBV7-2	TRBJ2-7	-	-	15	TGTGCCAGCAGCATGACGGGTACCAGGACCTACGAGCAGTACTTC	CASSMTGTRTYEQYF
TRBV7-8	TRBJ1-1	-	-	13	TGTGCCAGCAGCTCTCTGATGAACACTGAAGCTTTCTTT	CASSSLMNTEAFF
TRBV2	TRBJ2-7	-	-	10	TGTGCCAGCAGTGCGACGCTCCAGTACTTC	CASSATLQYF
TRBV29-1	TRBJ2-5	few	-	13	TGCAGCGTCGATTGGAGGTCGACTGAGACCCAGTACTTC	CSVDWRSTETQYF
TRBV7-2	TRBJ1-3	few	TRBD1	16	TGTGCCAGCAGCCTGAGGGGACAGGGGGCTGGAAACACCATATATTTT	CASSLRGQGAGNTIYF
TRBV4-3	TRBJ2-4	-	-	16	TGCGCCAGCAGCCAAGATCACCACGCCGGGGCAAAAGGTCCGTACTTC	CASSQDHHAGAKGPYF
TRBV6-2/TRBV6-3	TRBJ2-5	once	TRBD2	19	TGTGCCAGCAAAGGAGATCGGGAGGCCCCCACTACCCGTCAAGAGACCCAGTACTTC	CASKGDREAPTTRQETQYF
TRBV7-2	TRBJ2-3	few	TRBD2	13	TGTGCCAGCAGCGGGCGGGAGGGTGATACGCAGTATTTT	CASSGREGDTQYF
TRBV7-9	TRBJ2-1	-	-	13	TGTGCCAGCTCCATTTCGGTAGGCAATGAGCAGTTCTTC	CASSISVGNEQFF
TRBV12-3/TRBV12-4	TRBJ1-4	-	TRBD1	12	TGTGCCAGCAGTTACAGGGGGCAGGGACTGTTTTTT	CASSYRGQGLFF
TRBV6-1	TRBJ2-7	many	TRBD1	14	TGTGCCAGCAGAAAGACAGGGGGTTACTACGAGCAGTACTTC	CASRKTGGYYEQYF
TRBV5-1	TRBJ1-4	-	-	13	TGCGCCAGCAGCTTGGGACAGAATGAAAAACTGTTTTTT	CASSLGQNEKLFF
TRBV2	TRBJ2-2	-	TRBD2	16	TGTGCCAGCAGTGAAGGGACTAGCGGGATCACCGGGGAGCTGTTTTTT	CASSEGTSGITGELFF
TRBV4-3	TRBJ1-1	-	TRBD1	14	TGCGCCAGCAGCCAGTACAGGGGATATACTGAAGCTTTCTTT	CASSQYRGYTEAFF
TRBV11-2	TRBJ2-7	few	TRBD2	18	TGTGCCAGCAGCTTGGGCCTGGGGCTAGCGGGGAGCTCCTACGAGCAGTACTTC	CASSLGLGLAGSSYEQYF
TRBV4-3	TRBJ2-5	-	-	15	TGCGCCAGCAGCCAAGATTGGTCAGGGGTAGAGACCCAGTACTTC	CASSQDWSGVETQYF